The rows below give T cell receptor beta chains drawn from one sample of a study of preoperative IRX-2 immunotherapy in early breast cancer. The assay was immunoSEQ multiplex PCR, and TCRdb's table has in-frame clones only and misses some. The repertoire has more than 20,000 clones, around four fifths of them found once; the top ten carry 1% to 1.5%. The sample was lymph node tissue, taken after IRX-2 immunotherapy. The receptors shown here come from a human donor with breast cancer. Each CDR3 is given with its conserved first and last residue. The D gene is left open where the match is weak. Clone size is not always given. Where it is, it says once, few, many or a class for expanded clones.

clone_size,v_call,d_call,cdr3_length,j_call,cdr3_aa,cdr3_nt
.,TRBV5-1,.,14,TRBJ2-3,CASSPGRSTDTQYF,TGCGCCAGCAGTCCGGGGAGGAGCACAGATACGCAGTATTTT
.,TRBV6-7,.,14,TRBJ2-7,CASSEALGSYEQYF,TGTGCCAGCAGTGAAGCCCTCGGGTCCTACGAGCAGTACTTC
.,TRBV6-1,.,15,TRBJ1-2,CASSEAGRANYGYTF,TGTGCCAGCAGTGAAGCTGGGCGGGCTAACTATGGCTACACCTTC
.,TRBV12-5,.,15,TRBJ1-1,CASGSEDGVDTEAFF,TGTGCTAGTGGTTCAGAGGACGGAGTGGACACTGAAGCTTTCTTT
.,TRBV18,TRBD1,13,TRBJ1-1,CASSGQDGVKAFF,TGTGCCAGCTCCGGACAGGACGGAGTTAAAGCTTTCTTT
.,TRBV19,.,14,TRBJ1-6,CASSGGAYNSPLHF,TGTGCCAGTAGTGGGGGGGCCTATAATTCACCCCTCCACTTT
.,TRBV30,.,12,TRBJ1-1,CAWSSVGAAAFF,TGTGCCTGGAGTTCGGTGGGGGCCGCGGCTTTCTTT
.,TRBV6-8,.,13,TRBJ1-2,CASSLDGQYGYTF,TGTGCCAGCAGTTTGGACGGACAGTATGGCTACACCTTC
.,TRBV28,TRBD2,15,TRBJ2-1,CASSVAGGPSNEQFF,TGTGCCAGCAGTGTAGCGGGGGGGCCGTCCAATGAGCAGTTCTTC
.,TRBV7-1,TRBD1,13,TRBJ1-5,CASSPDRGQPQHF,TGTGCCAGCAGCCCTGACAGGGGTCAGCCCCAGCATTTT
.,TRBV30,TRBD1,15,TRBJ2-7,CAWSVLGTVAYEQYF,TGTGCCTGGAGTGTACTGGGGACAGTAGCCTACGAGCAGTACTTC
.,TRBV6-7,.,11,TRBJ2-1,CASSEEWGRFF,TGTGCCAGCAGTGAAGAGTGGGGGCGGTTCTTC
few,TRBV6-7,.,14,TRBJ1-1,CASRADNTNTEAFF,TGTGCCAGCAGGGCAGACAATACGAACACTGAAGCTTTCTTT
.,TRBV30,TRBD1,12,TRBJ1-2,CAWRGRGHGYTF,TGTGCCTGGAGAGGAAGGGGGCATGGCTACACCTTC
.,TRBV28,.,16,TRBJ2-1,CASSSGAGSSYNEQFF,TGTGCCAGCAGCTCAGGGGCGGGGAGCTCCTACAATGAGCAGTTCTTC
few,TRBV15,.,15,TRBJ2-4,CATRSLDLAKNIQYF,TGTGCCACCAGATCATTGGATCTAGCCAAAAACATTCAGTACTTC
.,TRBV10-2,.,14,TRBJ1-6,CASSESWGGSPLHF,TGCGCCAGCAGTGAGTCGTGGGGAGGCTCACCCCTCCACTTT
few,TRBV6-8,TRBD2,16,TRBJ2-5,CASSYSRTSSSETQYF,TGTGCCAGCAGTTATTCCCGGACTAGCTCCTCCGAGACCCAGTACTTC
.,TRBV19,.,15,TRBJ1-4,CASSMIAGTNEKLFF,TGTGCCAGTAGTATGATTGCGGGAACTAATGAAAAACTGTTTTTT
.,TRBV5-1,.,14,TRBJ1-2,CASSLGAGGYGYTF,TGCGCCAGCAGCTTGGGAGCGGGGGGCTATGGCTACACCTTC
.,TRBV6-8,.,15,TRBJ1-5,CASGRGGVGNQPQHF,TGTGCCTCGGGCAGGGGAGGGGTTGGCAATCAGCCCCAGCATTTT
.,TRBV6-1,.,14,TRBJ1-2,CASSEAGGDYGYTF,TGTGCCAGCAGTGAAGCCGGGGGCGACTATGGCTACACCTTC
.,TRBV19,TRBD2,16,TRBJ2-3,CASSTLGLADTDTQYF,TGTGCCAGTAGTACCCTGGGACTAGCGGACACAGATACGCAGTATTTT
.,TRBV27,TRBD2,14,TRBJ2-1,CATNSGALNNEQFF,TGTGCCACTAATAGCGGGGCTCTTAACAATGAGCAGTTCTTC
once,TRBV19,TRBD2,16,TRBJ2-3,CASSGSLAGGLDTQYF,TGTGCCAGTAGTGGGTCACTAGCGGGGGGCCTAGATACGCAGTATTTT
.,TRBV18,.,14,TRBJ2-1,CASSPRTAMGEQFF,TGTGCCAGCTCACCACGGACAGCCATGGGTGAGCAGTTCTTC
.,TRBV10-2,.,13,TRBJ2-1,CASRDGSYNEQFF,TGCGCCAGCCGGGACGGGAGCTACAATGAGCAGTTCTTC
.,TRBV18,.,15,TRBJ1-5,CASSSAGASNQPQHF,TGTGCCAGCTCCTCCGCAGGGGCTAGCAATCAGCCCCAGCATTTT
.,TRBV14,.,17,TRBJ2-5,CASSQDRGTIRGETQYF,TGTGCCAGCAGCCAAGATAGAGGGACAATACGCGGGGAGACCCAGTACTTC
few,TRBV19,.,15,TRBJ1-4,CASSKVPGSFEKLFF,TGTGCCAGTAGTAAGGTTCCGGGTTCTTTCGAAAAACTGTTTTTT
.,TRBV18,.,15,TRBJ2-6,CASSPSGAGANVLTF,TGTGCCAGCTCACCCTCGGGGGCTGGGGCCAACGTCCTGACTTTC
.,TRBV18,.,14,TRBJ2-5,CASSPPVFEETQYF,TGTGCCAGCTCACCACCGGTCTTTGAAGAGACCCAGTACTTC
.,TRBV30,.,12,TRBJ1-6,CAWGVPNSPLHF,TGTGCCTGGGGCGTTCCTAATTCACCCCTCCACTTT
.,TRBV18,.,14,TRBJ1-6,CASSPSGSNSPLHF,TGTGCCAGCTCCCCCTCAGGGAGTAATTCACCCCTCCACTTT
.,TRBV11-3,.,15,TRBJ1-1,CASSSGIPRNTEAFF,TGTGCCAGCAGCTCAGGAATCCCTCGGAACACTGAAGCTTTCTTT
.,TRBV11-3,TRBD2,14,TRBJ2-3,CASSFGEGIGTQYF,TGTGCCAGCAGCTTCGGGGAGGGAATCGGTACGCAGTATTTT
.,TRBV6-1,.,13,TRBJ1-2,CASSEGLNYGYTF,TGTGCCAGCAGTGAAGGTTTAAACTATGGCTACACCTTC
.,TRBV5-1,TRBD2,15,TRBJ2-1,CASSSAPGTNNEQFF,TGCGCCAGCAGCTCCGCCCCCGGGACTAACAATGAGCAGTTCTTC
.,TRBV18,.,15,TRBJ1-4,CASSPLSSTNEKLFF,TGTGCCAGCTCACCTTTGAGTTCAACTAATGAAAAACTGTTTTTT
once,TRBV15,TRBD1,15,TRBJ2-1,CATGTGTGSYNEQFF,TGTGCCACCGGCACCGGGACAGGGTCGTACAATGAGCAGTTCTTC
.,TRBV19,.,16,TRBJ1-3,CASSPTYMGSGNTIYF,TGTGCCAGTAGCCCGACCTATATGGGCTCTGGAAACACCATATATTTT
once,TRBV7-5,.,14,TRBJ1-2,CVSSLGTLFYGYTF,TGTGTCAGCAGCTTAGGGACCCTCTTCTATGGCTACACCTTC
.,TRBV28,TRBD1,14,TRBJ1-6,CASNTGQGKSPLHF,TGTGCCAGCAACACTGGACAGGGGAAATCACCCCTCCACTTT
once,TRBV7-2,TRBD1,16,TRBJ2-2,CASSLLDRDRAGELFF,TGTGCCAGCAGCCTGCTGGACAGGGACCGGGCCGGGGAGCTGTTTTTT
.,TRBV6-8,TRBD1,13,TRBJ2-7,CAISTLQGSEQYF,TGTGCCATCAGTACTCTACAGGGGAGCGAGCAGTACTTC
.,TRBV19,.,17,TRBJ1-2,CASSIITPTQQGGGYTF,TGTGCCAGTAGTATTATTACCCCAACCCAGCAGGGTGGTGGCTACACCTTC
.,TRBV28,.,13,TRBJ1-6,CASSSLSYSPLHF,TGTGCCAGCAGTTCCCTGTCTTATTCACCCCTCCACTTT
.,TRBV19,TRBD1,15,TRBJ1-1,CASSPGQLQNTEAFF,TGTGCCAGTAGTCCGGGACAGCTACAGAACACTGAAGCTTTCTTT
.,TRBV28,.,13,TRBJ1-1,CASSLTQPKGAFF,TGTGCCAGCAGTTTAACACAGCCAAAGGGAGCTTTCTTT
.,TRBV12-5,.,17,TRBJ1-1,CASGFHLIGTEGTEAFF,TGTGCTAGTGGTTTCCACCTGATTGGCACGGAGGGCACTGAAGCTTTCTTT
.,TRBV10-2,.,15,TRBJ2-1,CASRGGTDSYNEQFF,TGCGCCAGCAGAGGAGGGACGGACTCCTACAATGAGCAGTTCTTC
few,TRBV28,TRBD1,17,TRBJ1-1,CASSSRQGRFMNTEAFF,TGTGCCAGCAGTTCCCGACAGGGCCGATTCATGAACACTGAAGCTTTCTTT
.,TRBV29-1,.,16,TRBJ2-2,CSVEDRVGRGSGELFF,TGCAGCGTTGAAGATCGGGTGGGGCGCGGGTCCGGGGAGCTGTTTTTT
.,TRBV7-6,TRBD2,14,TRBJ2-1,CASSLGGLAAAQFF,TGTGCCAGCAGCTTGGGGGGACTAGCCGCCGCGCAGTTCTTC
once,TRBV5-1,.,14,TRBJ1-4,CASSLRATNEKLFF,TGCGCCAGCAGCCTCAGGGCAACTAATGAAAAACTGTTTTTT
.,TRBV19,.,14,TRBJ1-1,CASIPQDLNTEAFF,TGTGCCAGTATCCCCCAGGACTTGAACACTGAAGCTTTCTTT
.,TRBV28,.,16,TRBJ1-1,CASSFSHAGKNTEAFF,TGTGCCAGCAGTTTTTCCCATGCTGGAAAGAACACTGAAGCTTTCTTT
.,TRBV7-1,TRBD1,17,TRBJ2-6,CASSLRTGLAGANVLTF,TGTGCCAGCAGCCTTCGGACAGGGCTCGCTGGGGCCAACGTCCTGACTTTC
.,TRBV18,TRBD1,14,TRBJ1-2,CASSPPGQGYGYTF,TGTGCCAGCTCACCACCGGGACAGGGCTATGGCTACACCTTC
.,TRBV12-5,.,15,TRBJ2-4,CASRDNRLAKNIQYF,TGTGCCAGCCGGGACAATAGACTAGCCAAAAACATTCAGTACTTC